This TCR beta chain was recovered during a study of cytomegalovirus exposure and HLA in healthy donors. General study results and limits: The tendency of first-cohort TCR clusters to co-occur in the 110 or so validation repertoires emerged from a later analysis. According to reports, the classifier identified cytomegalovirus status with high specificity and sensitivity. 150 to 200 TCR beta chains were listed as cytomegalovirus-associated.

With regard to this clone: Its antigen is as yet unknown.

The CDR3 contains 14 residues. The germline CDR1 and CDR2 sequences are SGHRS and YFSETQ. V lost 7 bases and J lost 0, with 12 bases in between. The table came from immunoSEQ multiplex PCR; TCRdb's copy has only in-frame clones and leaves some out. The data hold approximately 260,000 clones, with around 88% observed a single time. Source material: PBMCs. The rearrangement uses TRBV5-1 and TRBJ2-3; D unclear. The receptor comes from a woman aged 25-40 years in good health and CMV-seropositive. The CDR3, as DNA: TGCGCCAGCCTTAGAGGAGCGAGCACAGATACGCAGTATTTT. Translated: CASLRGASTDTQYF. The full variable domain, rest sourced from reference TRBV5-1 and TRBJ2-3, is KAGVTQTPRYLIKTRGQQVTLSCSPISGHRSVSWYQQTPGQGLQFLFEYFSETQRNKGNFPGRFSGRQFSNSRSEMNVSTLELGDSALYLCASLRGASTDTQYFGPGTRLTVL.